Listed below are T cell receptor beta chains from one sample, sequenced in a study of blood T cell repertoires in COVID-19. The method was immunoSEQ multiplex PCR; TCRdb's version includes in-frame clones alone and lacks a portion of them. The sample records some 80,000 clones, approximately 84% being singletons. Sample: peripheral blood. The receptors derive from a man in his 60s with COVID-19, enrolled during active disease. The CDR3 runs from the conserved cysteine through the conserved F or W. The order of the fields is J gene, clone size, D gene, V gene, CDR3 DNA, CDR3 protein. D genes are given only for firm matches. Clone size is shown for a subset of rows, as once, few, many or a class of expanded clone.

J gene: TRBJ1-5
clone size: .
D gene: .
V gene: TRBV9
CDR3 DNA: TGTGCCAGCAGCAACTCTAATCAGCCCCAGCATTTT
CDR3 protein: CASSNSNQPQHF

J gene: TRBJ2-2
clone size: few
D gene: TRBD2
V gene: TRBV19
CDR3 DNA: TGTGCCAGTAGCACTTTAGCGGGAGCCGGGGAGCTGTTTTTT
CDR3 protein: CASSTLAGAGELFF

J gene: TRBJ2-5
clone size: .
D gene: .
V gene: TRBV29-1
CDR3 DNA: TGCAGCATCACAGGGAACGCTCAAGAGACCCAGTACTTC
CDR3 protein: CSITGNAQETQYF

J gene: TRBJ1-1
clone size: .
D gene: .
V gene: TRBV5-1
CDR3 DNA: TGCGCCAGCAGCCTTCCAGCCGGGGGGCGAGCCCTTAACACTGAAGCTTTCTTT
CDR3 protein: CASSLPAGGRALNTEAFF

J gene: TRBJ1-3
clone size: .
D gene: .
V gene: TRBV5-1
CDR3 DNA: TGCGCCAGCAGCTCGACGGCACGACAGGCTGGAAACACCATATATTTT
CDR3 protein: CASSSTARQAGNTIYF

J gene: TRBJ1-6
clone size: .
D gene: .
V gene: TRBV11-2
CDR3 DNA: TGTGCCAGCAGTTGGGGTTCGACAGACAATTCACCCCTCCACTTT
CDR3 protein: CASSWGSTDNSPLHF

J gene: TRBJ1-2
clone size: .
D gene: .
V gene: TRBV12-3/TRBV12-4
CDR3 DNA: TGTGCCAGCGGGGGGGTTGACTATGGCTACACCTTC
CDR3 protein: CASGGVDYGYTF

J gene: TRBJ1-2
clone size: .
D gene: .
V gene: TRBV6-5
CDR3 DNA: TGTGCCAGCAGCCCAGGGCCGGGGGATGGCTACACCTTC
CDR3 protein: CASSPGPGDGYTF

J gene: TRBJ1-6
clone size: .
D gene: .
V gene: TRBV2
CDR3 DNA: TGTGCCAGCAGTGAAGGGGGGCAGGAAAATTCACCCCTCCACTTT
CDR3 protein: CASSEGGQENSPLHF

J gene: TRBJ2-1
clone size: .
D gene: TRBD2
V gene: TRBV13
CDR3 DNA: TGTGCCAGCAGCTTCAAGCCACTAGCGGGGGGGCCGTCCTACAATGAGCAGTTCTTC
CDR3 protein: CASSFKPLAGGPSYNEQFF

J gene: TRBJ2-3
clone size: .
D gene: TRBD2
V gene: TRBV10-2
CDR3 DNA: TGCGCCAGCAGTAGTCTAGCGGGAGGGAGCACAGATACGCAGTATTTT
CDR3 protein: CASSSLAGGSTDTQYF

J gene: TRBJ2-1
clone size: .
D gene: TRBD1
V gene: TRBV3-1/TRBV3-2
CDR3 DNA: TGTGCCAGCAGCCAAGGATCCGGGACAGGGGTCAGGGAGCAGTTCTTC
CDR3 protein: CASSQGSGTGVREQFF

J gene: TRBJ2-3
clone size: few
D gene: TRBD2
V gene: TRBV2
CDR3 DNA: TGTGCCAGCAGTGTGGGAGGGTACACAGATACGCAGTATTTT
CDR3 protein: CASSVGGYTDTQYF

J gene: TRBJ1-1
clone size: once
D gene: .
V gene: TRBV28
CDR3 DNA: TGTGCCAGCAGTTTATTCCAGGGTTTGGGCACTGAAGCTTTCTTT
CDR3 protein: CASSLFQGLGTEAFF

J gene: TRBJ2-3
clone size: .
D gene: .
V gene: TRBV7-2
CDR3 DNA: TGTGCCAGCAGCTTATTGAGTACGCAGTATTTT
CDR3 protein: CASSLLSTQYF

J gene: TRBJ2-3
clone size: few
D gene: TRBD2
V gene: TRBV2
CDR3 DNA: TGTGCCAGCAAAGGACTAGCGGGTAGCACAGATACGCAGTATTTT
CDR3 protein: CASKGLAGSTDTQYF

J gene: TRBJ1-5
clone size: once
D gene: .
V gene: TRBV6-1
CDR3 DNA: TGTGCCAGCAGTGAAAGCGTGCATCAGCCCCAGCATTTT
CDR3 protein: CASSESVHQPQHF

J gene: TRBJ1-4
clone size: once
D gene: .
V gene: TRBV6-6
CDR3 DNA: TGTGCCAGCAGTTACCAACAGGGAAATGAAAAACTGTTTTTT
CDR3 protein: CASSYQQGNEKLFF

J gene: TRBJ1-2
clone size: .
D gene: .
V gene: TRBV20-1
CDR3 DNA: TGCAGTGCTAGTTTAGGGGATCCTAACTATGGCTACACCTTC
CDR3 protein: CSASLGDPNYGYTF

J gene: TRBJ1-2
clone size: once
D gene: TRBD1
V gene: TRBV28
CDR3 DNA: TGTGCCAGCAGTTCGGGACAGGGGGGCGGTTATGGCTACACCTTC
CDR3 protein: CASSSGQGGGYGYTF

J gene: TRBJ2-3
clone size: once
D gene: TRBD2
V gene: TRBV7-3
CDR3 DNA: TGTGCCAGCAGTCCAACTCCGGCTAGCGGAGGACTCACAGATACGCAGTATTTT
CDR3 protein: CASSPTPASGGLTDTQYF

J gene: TRBJ2-1
clone size: once
D gene: TRBD1
V gene: TRBV27
CDR3 DNA: TGTGCCAGCAGCCGGGACAGGGAGTCCTACAATGAGCAGTTCTTC
CDR3 protein: CASSRDRESYNEQFF

J gene: TRBJ1-2
clone size: once
D gene: .
V gene: TRBV12-3/TRBV12-4
CDR3 DNA: TGTGCCAGCCGGGAATTTTCCTATGGCTACACCTTC
CDR3 protein: CASREFSYGYTF

J gene: TRBJ2-2
clone size: .
D gene: TRBD2
V gene: TRBV2
CDR3 DNA: TGTGCCAGCAGTGAGTCTAGCGGGATCACCGGGGAGCTGTTTTTT
CDR3 protein: CASSESSGITGELFF

J gene: TRBJ2-2
clone size: .
D gene: TRBD2
V gene: TRBV10-3
CDR3 DNA: TGTGCCATCAGTGATAGGACTAGCCCGGCCGGGGAGCTGTTTTTT
CDR3 protein: CAISDRTSPAGELFF

J gene: TRBJ2-1
clone size: .
D gene: .
V gene: TRBV5-1
CDR3 DNA: TGCGCCAGCAGCTTGATCCAGGCATCCTACAATGAGCAGTTCTTC
CDR3 protein: CASSLIQASYNEQFF

J gene: TRBJ2-2
clone size: .
D gene: TRBD2
V gene: TRBV4-1
CDR3 DNA: TGCGCCAGCAGCCCCTTCGCGGGAGCGATCGGGGAGCTGTTTTTT
CDR3 protein: CASSPFAGAIGELFF

J gene: TRBJ1-6
clone size: .
D gene: .
V gene: TRBV7-3
CDR3 DNA: TGTGCCAGCAGCTTATCCCGCGGTGATTCACCCCTCCACTTT
CDR3 protein: CASSLSRGDSPLHF

J gene: TRBJ2-5
clone size: .
D gene: .
V gene: TRBV10-3
CDR3 DNA: TGTGCCATCAATTCGGCGGTAGACCAAGAGACCCAGTACTTC
CDR3 protein: CAINSAVDQETQYF

J gene: TRBJ2-3
clone size: .
D gene: .
V gene: TRBV2
CDR3 DNA: TGTGCCAGCAGGCCAACGGGACTCTCTACGGGTACGCAGTATTTT
CDR3 protein: CASRPTGLSTGTQYF

J gene: TRBJ2-3
clone size: once
D gene: TRBD2
V gene: TRBV10-3
CDR3 DNA: TGTGCCATCAGTGAGGGGGTAGCGGGAGGGCCAGATACGCAGTATTTT
CDR3 protein: CAISEGVAGGPDTQYF

J gene: TRBJ2-5
clone size: .
D gene: .
V gene: TRBV3-1/TRBV3-2
CDR3 DNA: TGTGCCAGCAGCCAAGGGACTATCAGTAAAAAAGAGACCCAGTACTTC
CDR3 protein: CASSQGTISKKETQYF

J gene: TRBJ2-1
clone size: .
D gene: TRBD2
V gene: TRBV11-2
CDR3 DNA: TGTGCCAGCAGCTTCCTTGAGCGGGGGCAGCAGTTCTTC
CDR3 protein: CASSFLERGQQFF

J gene: TRBJ2-7
clone size: .
D gene: .
V gene: TRBV6-2/TRBV6-3
CDR3 DNA: TGTGCCAGCAGTTACTCTGGCCTCTACGAGCAGTACTTC
CDR3 protein: CASSYSGLYEQYF

J gene: TRBJ2-5
clone size: .
D gene: TRBD1
V gene: TRBV10-3
CDR3 DNA: TGTGCCATCAGTGAGCTGACAGGGCGGGAGACCCAGTACTTC
CDR3 protein: CAISELTGRETQYF

J gene: TRBJ2-1
clone size: .
D gene: .
V gene: TRBV7-3
CDR3 DNA: TGTGCCAGCAGCCAACTAGGAACCTACAATGAGCAGTTCTTC
CDR3 protein: CASSQLGTYNEQFF